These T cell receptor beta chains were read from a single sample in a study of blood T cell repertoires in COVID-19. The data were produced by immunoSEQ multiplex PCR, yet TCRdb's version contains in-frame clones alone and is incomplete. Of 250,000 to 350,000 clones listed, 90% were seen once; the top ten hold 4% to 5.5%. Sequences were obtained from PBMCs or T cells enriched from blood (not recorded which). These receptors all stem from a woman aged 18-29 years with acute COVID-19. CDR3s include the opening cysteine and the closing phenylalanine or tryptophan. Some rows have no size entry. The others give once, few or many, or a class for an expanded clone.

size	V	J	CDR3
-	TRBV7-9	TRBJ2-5	CASSRRRGAQETQYF
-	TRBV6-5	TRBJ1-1	CASRLGTGGAKAFF
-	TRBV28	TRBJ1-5	CASSFDQPQHF
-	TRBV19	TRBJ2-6	CASSIEQVSSGANVLTF
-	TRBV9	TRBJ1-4	CASSVEVATNEKLFF
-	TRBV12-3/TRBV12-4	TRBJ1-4	CASSLSFEKLFF
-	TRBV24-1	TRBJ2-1	CATTRGSSGEEQFF
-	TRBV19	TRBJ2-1	CASSIVGRGLNNEQFF
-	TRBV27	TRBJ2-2	CASSPPGAPGELFF
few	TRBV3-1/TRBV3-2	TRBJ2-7	CASSHGTGAYEQYF
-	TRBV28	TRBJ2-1	CASRSRLAGHNEQFF
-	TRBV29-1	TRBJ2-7	CSVDRSRGAPPYEQYF
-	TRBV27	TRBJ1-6	CASSLWSGNNSPLHF
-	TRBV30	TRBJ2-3	CARTSGRVSTDTQYF
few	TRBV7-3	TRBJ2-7	CASSLWGRPSEQYF
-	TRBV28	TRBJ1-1	CASIRGHTEAFF
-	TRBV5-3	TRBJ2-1	CARSLSLSTGSGNEQFF
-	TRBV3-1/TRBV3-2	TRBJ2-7	CASSPSSGSSYEQYF
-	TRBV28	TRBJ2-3	CASTAGGYTDTQYF
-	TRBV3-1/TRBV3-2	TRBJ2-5	CASSQGGLAETQYF
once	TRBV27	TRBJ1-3	CASPHGSFDRALSGNTIYF
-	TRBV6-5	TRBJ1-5	CASSSGFSNQPQHF